The rows below give T cell receptor beta chains drawn from one sample of a study of OX40 agonist ivuxolimab in advanced cancers. TCRdb's table, derived via immunoSEQ multiplex PCR, lists solely in-frame clones and lacks some. The data hold roughly 24,000 clones, with 80% to 85% observed a single time. This specimen consisted of CD4+ or CD8+ T cells sorted from blood, obtained in a trial of the OX40 agonist ivuxolimab. The origin of the receptors is an adult with an advanced solid tumor such as melanoma, head and neck, liver or kidney cancer. Each CDR3 is given with its conserved first and last residue. The order of the fields is J gene, clone size, V gene, D gene, CDR3 DNA, CDR3 protein. The D gene is left open where the match is weak. The size of a clone is reported for some rows only, either as once, few or many, or as a class for expanded clones.

>TRBJ1-3|.|TRBV6-5|.
TGTGCCAGCAGTTACTCGAAAGGGGGAAACACCATATATTTT
CASSYSKGGNTIYF
>TRBJ1-3|.|TRBV15|.
TGTGCCACCAGCCCGGGGATCTCTGGAAACACCATATATTTT
CATSPGISGNTIYF
>TRBJ2-2|.|TRBV7-9|.
TGTGCCAGCAGTTACAGGTCCAAGGAGGAGCTGTTTTTT
CASSYRSKEELFF
>TRBJ1-2|.|TRBV5-5|TRBD1
TGTGCCAGCAGCTCGGGACAGGGCTATGGCTACACCTTC
CASSSGQGYGYTF
>TRBJ2-7|.|TRBV6-5|TRBD1
TGTGCCAGCAGTCAGACCGGGACAGTAACCTACGAGCAGTACTTC
CASSQTGTVTYEQYF
>TRBJ2-3|.|TRBV7-6|.
TGTGCCAGCAGCTTATCCACTAGCACAGATACGCAGTATTTT
CASSLSTSTDTQYF
>TRBJ2-7|few|TRBV7-2|.
TGTGCCAGCAGCAAACAGGGATACGAGCAGTACTTC
CASSKQGYEQYF
>TRBJ2-5|.|TRBV29-1|.
TGCAGCGTTGTTCCCCCCGGGGAGACCCAGTACTTC
CSVVPPGETQYF
>TRBJ2-5|.|TRBV2|.
TGTGCCGGCGGGACTCGACAAGAGACCCAGTACTTC
CAGGTRQETQYF
>TRBJ2-1|.|TRBV4-3|.
TGCGCCAGCAGCCGAGTAACAGGGTCGAATGAGCAGTTCTTC
CASSRVTGSNEQFF
>TRBJ2-1|.|TRBV10-2|.
TGCGCCAGCAGTGAGGGGCTAGTTACTGTCAATGAGCAGTTCTTC
CASSEGLVTVNEQFF
>TRBJ2-6|.|TRBV11-2|.
TGTGCCAGCAGCTCCACCCCCCAGTCGCCCCCCTCTGGGGCCAACGTCCTGACTTTC
CASSSTPQSPPSGANVLTF
>TRBJ2-5|.|TRBV5-1|.
TGCGCCAGCAAAAGCCTCTCCGGAGGGGCCCAAGAGACCCAGTACTTC
CASKSLSGGAQETQYF
>TRBJ2-7|.|TRBV7-9|TRBD2
TGTGCCAGCAGCTTAGTTGCGGGAGGGCCGGACGAGCAGTACTTC
CASSLVAGGPDEQYF
>TRBJ2-7|.|TRBV6-5|.
TGTGCCTGTCGAGGGATGTACGAGCAGTACTTC
CACRGMYEQYF
>TRBJ2-3|.|TRBV18|.
TGTGCCAGCTCACCACCGGGCCTCACCGGAGATACGCAGTATTTT
CASSPPGLTGDTQYF
>TRBJ2-6|.|TRBV29-1|.
TGCAGCGTTGAGGCGGTGAGCTCTGGGGCCAACGTCCTGACTTTC
CSVEAVSSGANVLTF
>TRBJ2-3|.|TRBV10-3|TRBD1
TGTGCCATCAGGAGGGACAGGGATGTAGATACGCAGTATTTT
CAIRRDRDVDTQYF
>TRBJ2-5|few|TRBV2|.
TGTGCCAGCGGCACCAAAACCCTCGGGGCAGGAGAGACCCAGTACTTC
CASGTKTLGAGETQYF
>TRBJ1-3|.|TRBV6-1|.
TGTGCCAGCAGTGTCACAAGGATTGGGGCTGGAAACACCATATATTTT
CASSVTRIGAGNTIYF
>TRBJ1-1|few|TRBV2|TRBD1
TGTGCCAGCAGTTCCGGGACAGGGACTACAAACACTGAAGCTTTCTTT
CASSSGTGTTNTEAFF
>TRBJ2-7|.|TRBV30|TRBD2
TGTGCCTGGAGCAACACCGGGACTAGCGTTCCCTCCGAGCAGTACTTC
CAWSNTGTSVPSEQYF
>TRBJ2-3|.|TRBV19|.
TGTGCCAGTAGTATAGGGACGGCTTACACAGATACGCAGTATTTT
CASSIGTAYTDTQYF
>TRBJ1-4|.|TRBV5-1|.
TGCGCCAGCAGCTCGGGGAATCCACAGCTCCAGAAAACTGTTTTT
CASSSGNPQLQKTVF
>TRBJ2-2|.|TRBV7-8|TRBD2
TGTGCCAGCAGCACCGAAGGACTAGCGGGGGTGACCGGGGAGCTGTTTTTT
CASSTEGLAGVTGELFF
>TRBJ1-4|.|TRBV10-3|.
TGTGCCATCAGTGAGTCCGGGACAACTAATGAAAAACTGTTTTTT
CAISESGTTNEKLFF
>TRBJ2-1|.|TRBV11-2|.
TGTGCCAGCAGCTCCCGGGTTGAGGCTCCTGAGCAGTTCTTC
CASSSRVEAPEQFF
>TRBJ1-4|.|TRBV6-6|.
TGTGCCAGCTCGGGTGAAAAACTGTTTTTT
CASSGEKLFF
>TRBJ2-5|.|TRBV7-7|.
TGTGCTAGCAGCTCGGGGGACGCCCGGGAGACCCAGTACTTC
CASSSGDARETQYF
>TRBJ2-1|.|TRBV5-1|TRBD2
TGCGCCAGCAGCTTTTTAGCGGGAGACGGCAATGAGCAGTTCTTC
CASSFLAGDGNEQFF
>TRBJ2-7|.|TRBV5-5|TRBD1
TGTGCCAGCAGCTTAACAGGGGGCGCCGGCTACGAGCAGTACTTC
CASSLTGGAGYEQYF